This T cell receptor (beta chain) came from a study of T-cell memory formation after mild COVID-19. The trim removed 3 bases at V and 5 bases at J, leaving 6 bases unmatched. CDR1 and CDR2 (germline): SEHNR, FQNEAQ (reference sequence). The CDR3 is 16 amino acids. Points from the study as a whole: Whether day 37 second-wave clones are SARS-CoV-2-specific was not confirmed.

This clonotype was seen repeatedly, ten times or more. Its antigen is as yet unknown. TCRdb analysed the 5' RACE reads with MiXCR anew, one entry per CDR3 protein. Of around 110,000 distinct CDR3 sequences in the sample, 9.5% to 15% were seen once. This chain uses TRBV7-9 with TRBJ2-1; 11 nucleotides match TRBD2. The sequenced sample was PBMCs or a T cell subset sorted from them (not recorded which). The source is an adult woman who had mild COVID-19 (a few samples of this study predate the infection). Cell type and time point are not known. The CDR3 DNA is TGTGCCAGCAGCTTGGGACCGGGACTAGCGGACAATGAGCAGTTCTTC. Its translation is CASSLGPGLADNEQFF.